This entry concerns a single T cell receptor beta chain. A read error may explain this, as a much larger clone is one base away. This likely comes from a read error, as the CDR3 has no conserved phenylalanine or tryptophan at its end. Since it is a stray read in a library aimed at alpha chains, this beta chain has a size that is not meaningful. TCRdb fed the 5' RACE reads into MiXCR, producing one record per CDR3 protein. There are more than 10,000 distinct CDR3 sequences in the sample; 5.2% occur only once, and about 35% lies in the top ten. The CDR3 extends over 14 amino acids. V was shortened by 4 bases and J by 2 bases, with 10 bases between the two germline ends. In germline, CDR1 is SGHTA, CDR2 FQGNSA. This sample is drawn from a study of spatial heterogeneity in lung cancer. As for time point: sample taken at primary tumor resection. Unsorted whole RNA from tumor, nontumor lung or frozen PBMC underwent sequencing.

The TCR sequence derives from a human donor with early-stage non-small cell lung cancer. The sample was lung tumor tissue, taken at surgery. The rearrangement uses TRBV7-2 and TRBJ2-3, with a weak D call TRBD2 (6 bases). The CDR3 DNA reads TGTGCCAGCAGCTCGGGACTTTTCACAGATACGCAGTATCTT. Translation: CASSSGLFTDTQYL.